Listed below are T cell receptor beta chains from one sample, sequenced in a study of cytomegalovirus exposure and HLA in healthy donors. The protocol was immunoSEQ multiplex PCR, while the TCRdb copy is restricted to in-frame clones and leaves out a portion. The sample carries under 150,000 clones, around 73% recorded once. Sequences were obtained from PBMCs. The receptors were gathered from a human donor in good health. Each CDR3 is given with its conserved first and last residue. Each record gives: clone size, V gene, D gene, J gene, CDR3 protein. A D gene is named only where the DNA matches it firmly. Size values are once, few and many counts, or a class for expanded clones, and some rows have none.

NA	TRBV27	TRBD2	TRBJ2-7	CASSLSREALRYEQYF
NA	TRBV9	TRBD1	TRBJ1-4	CASSHRGNNEKLFF
NA	TRBV30	NA	TRBJ1-4	CAWSVKGWGTHATNEKLFF
NA	TRBV18	TRBD2	NA	CASSPPGSGGLPYEQYF
NA	TRBV2	NA	TRBJ2-2	CASNTGSNTGELFF
NA	TRBV2	TRBD2	TRBJ2-3	CASSRNGLAETDTQYF
NA	TRBV19	NA	TRBJ2-3	CASSIGRKSTDTQYF
few	TRBV9	NA	TRBJ1-2	CASSVGETANYGYTF
NA	TRBV6-5	TRBD1	TRBJ2-1	CASSLTGDNEQFF
NA	TRBV5-1	NA	TRBJ1-5	CASSRGGGSDQPQHF
NA	TRBV4-3	NA	TRBJ2-2	CASSQDPANTGELFF
NA	TRBV10-3	NA	TRBJ2-3	CAISGKGLSTDTQYF
few	TRBV28	NA	TRBJ1-4	CASSLRRTGGGGEKLFF
NA	TRBV4-2	NA	TRBJ1-5	CASSQDWDTNQPQHF
NA	TRBV7-8	NA	TRBJ2-3	CASSVGQFGDTQYF
NA	TRBV11-2	TRBD1	TRBJ1-2	CASSLGSNRGRNYGYTF
NA	TRBV5-1	TRBD2	TRBJ2-2	CASSLGRTSGIPGELFF
few	TRBV10-3	NA	TRBJ1-1	CAIRPIGEITFEAFF
few	TRBV10-3	TRBD1	TRBJ1-4	CAIRPGQGMNEKLFF
NA	TRBV28	TRBD1	TRBJ1-1	CATRTGGMHTEAFF
NA	TRBV2	TRBD1	TRBJ2-7	CASTRGQRVYEQYF
NA	TRBV30	TRBD1	TRBJ1-5	CAWKRGPLYSNQPQHF